This TCR beta chain was captured by sequencing in a study of CD8 T cells in ankylosing spondylitis. About this clonotype: Its antigen is not identified.

Per the germline V gene, CDR1 is SGHAT and CDR2 is FQNNGV. The CDR3 loop spans 18 amino acids. V was clipped by 4 bases and J by 2 bases; unmatched bases: 10. Quantitative 5'-RACE was performed with molecular barcodes, and it yielded the TCR beta libraries. MiXCR, applied by TCRdb to the 5' RACE reads, yields one record per CDR3 protein. This table holds some 220,000 distinct CDR3 sequences, roughly a tenth found once. Findings of the study overall: A TCR beta motif of eight or nine highly homologous variants seemed to mark ankylosing spondylitis blood. The authors found the disease-linked clones to be CD8+ and relatively rare in peripheral blood. Clones tied to disease were said to be significantly enriched in matched ankylosing spondylitis synovial fluid.

The source material was blood, either unsorted or a sorted T cell fraction (not recorded which). The chain has TRBV11-2 and TRBJ2-6; 8 bases map to TRBD2. The TCR comes from a male donor with ankylosing spondylitis or in good health (not recorded which). CDR3 protein: CASSSLRREEAGANVLTF. In nucleotides, the CDR3 is TGTGCCAGCAGCTCCCTACGGCGGGAGGAAGCTGGGGCCAACGTCCTGACTTTC.